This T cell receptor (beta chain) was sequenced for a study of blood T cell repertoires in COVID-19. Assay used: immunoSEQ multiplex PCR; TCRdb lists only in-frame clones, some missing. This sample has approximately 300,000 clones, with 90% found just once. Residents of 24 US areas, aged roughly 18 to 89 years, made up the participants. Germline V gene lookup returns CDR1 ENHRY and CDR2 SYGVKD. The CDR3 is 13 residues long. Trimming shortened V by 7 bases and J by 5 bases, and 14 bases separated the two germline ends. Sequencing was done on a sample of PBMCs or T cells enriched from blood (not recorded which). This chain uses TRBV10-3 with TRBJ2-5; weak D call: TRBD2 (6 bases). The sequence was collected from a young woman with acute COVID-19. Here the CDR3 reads CAIMGGGGETQYF. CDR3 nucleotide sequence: TGTGCCATCATGGGGGGAGGCGGTGAGACCCAGTACTTC.